This T cell receptor beta chain was sequenced for a study of Graves' ophthalmopathy and Graves' hyperthyroidism. Study outcomes and limitations: Most thyroid-expanded clonotypes exceeding 0.001 frequency were also found in blood. Ophthalmopathy and stable hyperthyroidism were discriminated by a 13-signature model, with about 90% sensitivity and 81.08% specificity.

This clonotype was detected ten times or more. The antigen is unknown. RNA transcripts provided the template for amplifying TCR beta CDR3 regions. First-round RT-PCR used HTBI primers; second-round multiplex PCR followed. TCRdb reprocessed the multiplex PCR reads via MiXCR and lists one record per CDR3 protein. The sample contains roughly 420,000 distinct CDR3 sequences, under 25% of which appear only once. Germline CDR1 and CDR2: SGDLS and YYNGEE. Unmatched junction bases numbered 5, after V lost 5 bases and J lost 1 base. The CDR3 length is 16 residues. The sample was peripheral blood. V and J are TRBV9 and TRBJ2-2; 10 bases map to TRBD2. The origin of this receptor is a woman aged 18-30 years with stable Graves' hyperthyroidism. This chain's CDR3 is CASSRLAGMNTGELFF. The CDR3 DNA follows: TGTGCCAGCAGTCGACTAGCGGGCATGAACACCGGGGAGCTGTTTTTT.